What follows are 29 T cell receptor beta chains derived from one specimen sequenced in a study of CD8+CD57+ T cells in acquired aplastic anemia. Template material for TCR beta VDJ and CDR3 profiling consisted of genomic DNA. In TCRdb, the reads were re-called with MiXCR into one record per CDR3 protein. The sample carries tens of thousands of distinct CDR3 sequences, roughly 63% recorded once. It was patients with CD8+CD57+ cell expansion by flow cytometry who were chosen for sequencing. The material sequenced was sorted CD4+, CD8+, or CD8+CD57+ T cells (not recorded which) from PBMCs. These receptors all stem from a human donor with aplastic anemia.

Details on this clonotype: A much larger clone sits a single nucleotide away, making a read error possible. V gene TRBV9 combines with J gene TRBJ1-2; D may be TRBD1 (6 bases). Trimming stripped 0 bases from V and 2 bases from J, with 11 bases between. This CDR3 spans 15 amino acids. CDR1 is SGDLS and CDR2 is YYNGEE in the germline V gene. The CDR3 DNA reads as TGTGCCAGCAGCGTAGCCGGGGGCAAGAACTATGGCTACACCTTC. It specifies CASSVAGGKNYGYTF. Combining the CDR3 with reference TRBV9 and TRBJ1-2 gives the whole variable domain DSGVTQTPKHLITATGQRVTLRCSPRSGDLSVYWYQQSLDQGLQFLIQYYNGEERAKGNILERFSAQQFPDLHSELNLSSLELGDSALYFCASSVAGGKNYGYTFGSGTRLTVV.

This rearrangement joins TRBV2 to TRBJ1-2, with a tentative D call TRBD1 (5 bases). The germline V and J ends were trimmed by 5 bases and 8 bases, with 12 bases remaining between them. CDR1 is SNHLY, CDR2 FYNNEI, per germline. CDR3 length: 12 residues. CDR3 DNA: TGTGCCAGCAGTTTGGGGGTTTGGGGCTACACCTTC. It encodes CASSLGVWGYTF. The full variable domain, with the rest looked up from reference TRBV2 and TRBJ1-2, is EPEVTQTPSHQVTQMGQEVILRCVPISNHLYFYWYRQILGQKVEFLVSFYNNEISEKSEIFDDQFSVERPDGSNFTLKIRSTKLEDSAMYFCASSLGVWGYTFGSGTRLTVV.

At least ten counts were recorded for this clonotype. The chain links TRBV5-1 to TRBJ2-1, with D possibly being TRBD1 or TRBD2 (5 bases each). Per the germline V gene, CDR1 is SGHRS and CDR2 is YFSETQ. Trimming removed 4 bases at V and 6 bases at J, with 20 bases between. This CDR3 region has 16 residues. The CDR3 spells CASSRLGTPPANEQFF. CDR3 DNA: TGCGCCAGCAGCAGGTTGGGGACCCCCCCGGCCAATGAGCAGTTCTTC.

This chain uses TRBV7-7 with TRBJ2-5; the D gene could be TRBD1 or TRBD2 (5 bases each). CDR3 length: 13 residues. Germline CDR1 SSHAT, CDR2 FNYEAQ (reference sequence). Trimming cost V 4 bases and J 2 bases, with 8 bases left between them. DNA for the CDR3: TGTGCCAGCAGCTCGGGACGTCAAGAGACCCAGTACTTC. Protein: CASSSGRQETQYF.

The rearrangement links TRBV7-4 to TRBJ2-7; D is undetermined. With 4 bases removed from V and 6 bases from J, the gap between germline ends came to 10 bases. The germline V gene has CDR1 SGHVT and CDR2 SQSDAQ. This CDR3 comprises 12 residues. In DNA, the CDR3 is TGTGCCAGCAGCTCCGCGTATGTCGAGCAGTACTTC. It specifies CASSSAYVEQYF.

This chain links TRBV5-1 with TRBJ2-2; perhaps TRBD1 as D (5 bases). Germline CDR1 and CDR2: SGHRS and YFSETQ. The germline V and J ends were trimmed by 0 bases and 1 base, with 7 bases remaining between them. The CDR3 extends over 15 amino acids. In DNA form, the CDR3 reads TGCGCCAGCAGCTTGGCACAGGAGAACACCGGGGAGCTGTTTTTT. Its translation: CASSLAQENTGELFF.

This clonotype is labeled medium-sized. The gene calls are TRBV20-1 and TRBJ1-1, with TRBD1 matching 8 bases. The V gene end was trimmed by 3 bases and the J gene end by 5 bases; junction bases not matched to a gene: 8. The germline V gene encodes CDR1 DFQATT and CDR2 SNEGSKA (reference sequence). The CDR3 contains 14 residues. The CDR3 is CSARETGEETEAFF. The CDR3 coding sequence is TGCAGTGCTAGGGAGACAGGGGAGGAAACTGAAGCTTTCTTT.

This chain connects TRBV29-1 to TRBJ2-5; possible D gene TRBD1, 6 bases. The CDR3 is made up of 13 amino acids. V lost 4 bases and J 5 bases, leaving 14 bases between the germline ends. The germline CDR1 and CDR2 sequences are SQVTM and ANQGSEA. The CDR3: CSVAQGQRETQYF. In DNA form, the CDR3 reads TGCAGCGTTGCCCAGGGGCAAAGGGAGACCCAGTACTTC. Supplemented by reference TRBV29-1 and TRBJ2-5, the full variable domain reads SAVISQKPSRDICQRGTSLTIQCQVDSQVTMMFWYRQQPGQSLTLIATANQGSEATYESGFVIDKFPISRPNLTFSTLTVSNMSPEDSSIYLCSVAQGQRETQYFGPGTRLLVL.

The CDR3 reads CATSSVAPNTEAFF. The CDR3 DNA follows: TGTGCCACCAGCAGCGTAGCACCGAACACTGAAGCTTTCTTT. This chain uses TRBV15 with TRBJ1-1; D is unresolved. CDR1 LNHNV and CDR2 YYDKDF come from the germline V gene (reference sequence). Trimming removed 3 bases from V and 1 base from J, with 9 bases in between. The CDR3 has 14 amino acids.

The sample holds a few counts of this clonotype. V gene TRBV24-1 combines with J gene TRBJ2-7; TRBD1 matches 9 bases. Trimming at V came to 11 bases and at J to 4 bases, leaving 8 bases not matched to a gene. Germline-derived CDR1 and CDR2 are KGHDR and SFDVKD. This CDR3 is 13 amino acids long. CDR3 amino acids: CAIDDGQGYEQYF. CDR3 bases: TGTGCCATAGATGACGGACAGGGGTACGAGCAGTACTTC.

The chain carries TRBV2 and TRBJ2-7; D ambiguous. The germline V gene encodes CDR1 SNHLY and CDR2 FYNNEI. The CDR3 sequence is 14 residues long. V was trimmed by 5 bases and J by 4 bases, leaving 15 bases between them. CDR3 nucleotides: TGTGCCAGCAGTCCACACCTGGAGCTTTACGAGCAGTACTTC. It is translated as CASSPHLELYEQYF.

V and J are TRBV29-1 and TRBJ2-2; 13 bases map to TRBD2. The junction had 3 bases not matched to a gene; V was cut back by 2 bases and J by 3 bases. Germline V CDR1 and CDR2: SQVTM, ANQGSEA. This CDR3 region has 16 residues. The CDR3 sequence: CSVETGLAGDTGELFF. The CDR3 nucleotides are TGCAGCGTTGAAACCGGACTAGCGGGAGACACCGGGGAGCTGTTTTTT.

The chain links TRBV15 to TRBJ2-3, with D tentatively TRBD2 (6 bases). Germline loops: CDR1 LNHNV, CDR2 YYDKDF (reference sequence). V dropped 0 bases and J dropped 6 bases, with 13 bases sitting between them. The CDR3 extends over 15 amino acids. DNA for the CDR3: TGTGCCACCAGCAGAGAGGAACTAGCTAGTGATACGCAGTATTTT. Translated: CATSREELASDTQYF.

In this sample, this clonotype turned up many times. The J gene is TRBJ1-4, the V gene TRBV20-1; no firm D call. Germline CDR1 reads DFQATT; CDR2 reads SNEGSKA (reference sequence). V was clipped by 4 bases and J by 0 bases, with 12 bases between them. This CDR3 is 15 amino acids long. CDR3 coding DNA: TGCAGTGCTATGGGGAGTTTTGCAACTAATGAAAAACTGTTTTTT. Translated, it gives CSAMGSFATNEKLFF.

This rearrangement joins TRBV29-1 to TRBJ1-3, with D hard to call. CDR1 and CDR2 from the germline V gene are SQVTM and ANQGSEA. The CDR3 spans 11 residues. The V and J ends lost 3 bases and 8 bases respectively, with 8 bases between them. CDR3 coding DNA: TGCAGCGTTGAGAGGGAGTACACCATATATTTT. Translation: CSVEREYTIYF.

This clonotype has only a few counts. The V gene is TRBV20-1, the J gene TRBJ1-6; tentatively, D is TRBD1 (5 bases). The CDR3 covers 13 residues. Germline CDR1 reads DFQATT; CDR2 reads SNEGSKA (reference sequence). Trimming cost V 6 bases and J 7 bases, with 13 bases left between them. The CDR3: CSATPGGNSPLHF. The CDR3 DNA is TGCAGTGCCACCCCGGGGGGAAATTCACCCCTCCACTTT.

The chain joins TRBV27 to TRBJ2-2, with 8 bases aligning to TRBD2. With V trimmed by 11 bases and J by 2 bases, 13 bases remained unmatched. This CDR3 spans 16 amino acids. Germline V lookup: CDR1 MNHEY, CDR2 SMNVEV (reference sequence). DNA of the CDR3: TGTGCCTCCTCGTGCGTTAGCGGGGAAAACACCGGGGAGCTGTTTTTT. This gives the protein CASSCVSGENTGELFF.

V and J are TRBV5-4 and TRBJ1-2, with TRBD1 matching over 7 bases. J gave up 4 bases and V 3 bases, and 6 bases lay outside the gene matches. The CDR3 consists of 14 residues. Germline CDR1 SGHNT, CDR2 YYREEE (reference sequence). This chain's CDR3 is CASSWDSQSYGYTF. The CDR3 nucleotides are TGTGCCAGCAGCTGGGACAGCCAGAGCTATGGCTACACCTTC.

This clonotype has more than one count but fewer than ten. The rearrangement links TRBV24-1 to TRBJ2-7; maybe TRBD2 (5 bases). CDR3 length equals 13 residues. Germline V CDR1 and CDR2: KGHDR, SFDVKD. The germline V and J ends were trimmed by 1 base and 4 bases, with 7 bases remaining between them. CDR3 in DNA: TGTGCCACCAGTGATTTTCGGGGATACGAGCAGTACTTC. Protein: CATSDFRGYEQYF.

J is TRBJ2-1 and V is TRBV25-1; 7 nucleotides align to TRBD1. The CDR3 extends over 13 amino acids. V lost 5 bases and J lost 8; bases outside the gene matches: 6. Germline CDR1 is MGHDK and CDR2 is SYGVNS. The CDR3 nucleotides are TGTGCCAGCAGTCCGGGACAGCTGGATGAGCAGTTCTTC. Translated: CASSPGQLDEQFF.

The V gene is TRBV7-9, the J gene TRBJ1-2; D is possibly TRBD1 (6 bases). The CDR3 totals 13 residues. The germline gives CDR1 SEHNR, CDR2 FQNEAQ (reference sequence). Trimming removed 5 bases from V and 4 bases from J, with 11 bases in between. This CDR3 reads CASSIDRTYGYTF. The DNA for the CDR3 is TGTGCCAGCAGCATCGACAGGACCTATGGCTACACCTTC.

V gene TRBV10-3 combines with J gene TRBJ1-2; D not certain. The CDR3 is 12 amino acids. Per the germline V gene, CDR1 is ENHRY and CDR2 is SYGVKD. The V gene lost 2 bases and the J gene lost 5 bases, with 6 bases spanning the gap. CDR3 in DNA: TGTGCCATCAGTGAGGAGAGATATGGCTACACCTTC. Its protein is CAISEERYGYTF.

The rearrangement uses TRBV10-1 and TRBJ1-5; D unclear. The CDR3 is 15 amino acids. The V end lost 8 bases, the J end lost 5 bases, and 19 bases lay between the germline ends. The germline V gene has CDR1 WNHNN and CDR2 SYGVQD (reference sequence). Written as DNA, the CDR3 is TGCGCCAGCCACCTCAATGGGCCGGGATATCAGCCCCAGCATTTT. Encoded protein: CASHLNGPGYQPQHF.

The V and J genes are TRBV18 and TRBJ2-5; TRBD2 matches 9 bases. The CDR3 extends over 19 amino acids. Germline V gives CDR1 KGHSH, CDR2 LQKENI. V was pared by 1 base and J by 3 bases, with 15 bases of the junction left unmatched. CDR3 coding DNA: TGTGCCAGCTCACCACTAACTAGCGGGCGGGGAAGACTTAAAGAGACCCAGTACTTC. Translation: CASSPLTSGRGRLKETQYF.

The chain has TRBV15 and TRBJ2-5; D assignment may be TRBD1 or TRBD2 (7 bases each). Between the trimmed V and J ends, which lost 4 bases and 1 base, there was a span of 13 bases. This CDR3 is built from 15 residues. CDR1 is LNHNV and CDR2 is YYDKDF in the germline V gene (reference sequence). The CDR3 nucleotides read TGTGCCACCAGCATCGGCAGGGGGGGCCAAGAGACCCAGTACTTC. Encoded protein: CATSIGRGGQETQYF.

The chain is built from TRBV10-3 and TRBJ1-6, with D maybe TRBD1 (5 bases). The CDR3 is 13 amino acids. Germline CDR1 ENHRY, CDR2 SYGVKD. DNA of the CDR3: TGTGCTATCGGTGAGGGGCTTGGATCACCCCTCCACTTT. Residues: CAIGEGLGSPLHF.

There are many counts of this clonotype. The chain uses TRBV15 and TRBJ2-7; perhaps TRBD2 as D (6 bases). The ends were cut back, 8 bases at V and 4 bases at J, with 15 bases in the middle. CDR1 is LNHNV and CDR2 is YYDKDF in the germline V gene (reference sequence). This CDR3 comprises 13 residues. The CDR3 protein is CATSPTRGYEQYF. The CDR3 DNA sequence: TGTGCCACCTCTCCGACTAGGGGATACGAGCAGTACTTC.

This sequence joins TRBV29-1 and TRBJ2-6, with D hard to call. CDR3 size: 13 residues. Deletions cut 5 bases from V and 3 bases from J, with 8 bases between. Germline CDR1 and CDR2: SQVTM and ANQGSEA. The CDR3 region is CSVRWDGANVLTF. The CDR3 nucleotides are TGCAGCGTTCGATGGGATGGGGCCAACGTCCTGACTTTC.

DNA for the CDR3: TGTGCCACCAGCAGTGAGGTCAGGGAGCAGTACTTC. Translation: CATSSEVREQYF. The chain couples TRBV15 to TRBJ2-7; the D is unclear. The germline V gene has CDR1 LNHNV and CDR2 YYDKDF (reference sequence). CDR3 length equals 12 residues. The V end lost 3 bases, the J end lost 7 bases, and 10 bases lay between the germline ends. Complete variable domain (other parts from reference TRBV15 and TRBJ2-7): DAMVIQNPRYQVTQFGKPVTLSCSQTLNHNVMYWYQQKSSQAPKLLFHYYDKDFNNEADTPDNFQSRRPNTSFCFLDIRSPGLGDTAMYLCATSSEVREQYFGPGTRLTVT.